The 25 T cell receptor beta chains below all came from one sample that was sequenced in a study of cytomegalovirus exposure and HLA in healthy donors. 13 Jbeta primers and 60 Vbeta primers were used for the PCR. Data came from immunoSEQ multiplex PCR; TCRdb stores just in-frame clones and leaves some out. The sample carries more than 95,000 clones, under 85% recorded once. The sample taken for sequencing was PBMCs. Receptors originate from a woman in her late teens or twenties in good health and CMV-seronegative.

The chain uses TRBV25-1 and TRBJ1-1; D not resolved. V shed 2 bases and J shed 4 bases, with 11 bases lying between them. Germline V gene sequence: CDR1 MGHDK, CDR2 SYGVNS. The CDR3 has 14 residues. CDR3 in amino acids: CASSEISGGTEAFF. CDR3 coding DNA: TGTGCCAGCAGTGAAATTTCCGGAGGCACTGAAGCTTTCTTT.

V usage is TRBV5-1 and J usage is TRBJ1-4; 7 positions match TRBD1. Losses at the gene ends were 2 bases for V and 2 bases for J; bases not matched to a gene: 6. The CDR3 runs 16 residues. Germline V gives CDR1 SGHRS, CDR2 YFSETQ. This CDR3 reads CASSFGRGDTNEKLFF. DNA of the CDR3: TGCGCCAGCAGCTTCGGCAGGGGGGATACTAATGAAAAACTGTTTTTT.

This clone was observed once. The rearrangement uses TRBV2 and TRBJ1-5; 7 bases line up with TRBD1. The V gene end was trimmed by 9 bases and the J gene end by 0 bases; junction bases not matched to a gene: 2. The CDR3 has 13 residues. Germline loops: CDR1 SNHLY, CDR2 FYNNEI. CDR3 nucleotides: TGTGCCAGTGGACAGGATAGCAATCAGCCCCAGCATTTT. Its protein product is CASGQDSNQPQHF. Full variable domain (missing parts from reference TRBV2 and TRBJ1-5): EPEVTQTPSHQVTQMGQEVILRCVPISNHLYFYWYRQILGQKVEFLVSFYNNEISEKSEIFDDQFSVERPDGSNFTLKIRSTKLEDSAMYFCASGQDSNQPQHFGDGTRLSIL.

This sequence joins TRBV4-1 and TRBJ1-5; TRBD1 is a possible D gene (6 bases). This CDR3 has 18 amino acids. V gave up 0 bases and J gave up 4 bases, with 19 bases separating them. Germline-derived CDR1 and CDR2 are MGHRA and YSYEKL. CDR3 in amino acids: CASSQEFRQGQFNQPQHF. In nucleotides, the CDR3 is TGCGCCAGCAGCCAAGAGTTTAGACAAGGACAGTTTAATCAGCCCCAGCATTTT.

V usage is TRBV4-2 and J usage is TRBJ1-6, with TRBD1 matching 10 bases. V shed 3 bases, J shed 10 bases, and the junction held 3 bases outside the gene matches. Germline V lookup: CDR1 LGHNA, CDR2 YNFKEQ. This CDR3 contains 14 residues. In nucleotides, the CDR3 is TGTGCCAGCAGCCACGGACAGGGGGAATCACCCCTCCACTTT. It encodes CASSHGQGESPLHF.

The genes are TRBV5-6 and TRBJ1-2; 9 positions agree with TRBD1. V lost 1 base and J lost 5; bases outside the gene matches: 18. The CDR3 has 19 amino acids. CDR1 and CDR2 from the germline V gene are SGHDT and YYEEEE. CDR3 bases: TGTGCCAGCAGCTTGTTCAAAGGGACAGGGAAAGATTGGGGGTATGGCTACACCTTC. As protein: CASSLFKGTGKDWGYGYTF. Full variable domain (rest looked up from reference TRBV5-6 and TRBJ1-2): DAGVTQSPTHLIKTRGQQVTLRCSPKSGHDTVSWYQQALGQGPQFIFQYYEEEERQRGNFPDRFSGHQFPNYSSELNVNALLLGDSALYLCASSLFKGTGKDWGYGYTFGSGTRLTVV.

The chain joins TRBV5-1 to TRBJ2-7; weak D call: TRBD1 (6 bases). This CDR3 has 13 amino acids. Germline CDR1 is SGHRS and CDR2 is YFSETQ. V lost 2 bases and J lost 3, with 9 bases in between. The CDR3 spells CASSFSRGYEQYF. CDR3 bases: TGCGCCAGCAGCTTCTCCAGGGGCTACGAGCAGTACTTC.

The gene calls are TRBV29-1 and TRBJ2-7; D is undetermined. The CDR3 spans 13 residues. Trimming shortened V by 0 bases and J by 3 bases, and 9 bases separated the two germline ends. The V gene's germline CDR1 is SQVTM and CDR2 ANQGSEA. CDR3 in DNA: TGCAGCGTTGAAGATCCTCTTAACTACGAGCAGTACTTC. This sequence encodes CSVEDPLNYEQYF.

This clone has a handful of counts. The CDR3 DNA reads as TGCGCCAGCAGCCAAGTACAGGGTTTATTCTATGGCTACACCTTC. Amino acids: CASSQVQGLFYGYTF. The chain combines TRBV4-1 with TRBJ1-2, with a tentative D call TRBD1 (6 bases). Germline V CDR1 and CDR2: MGHRA, YSYEKL. Trimming stripped 1 base from V and 4 bases from J, with 13 bases between. The CDR3 runs to 15 residues.

The gene calls are TRBV6-1 and TRBJ1-3; maybe TRBD1 (6 bases). CDR1 is MNHNS and CDR2 is SASEGT in the germline V gene. The CDR3 has 15 amino acids. V was shortened by 6 bases and J by 2 bases, with 14 bases between the two germline ends. CDR3 bases: TGTGCCAGCAGCGGAACAGGGACCACTGGAAACACCATATATTTT. It translates to CASSGTGTTGNTIYF.

On this clone itself: Other DNA sequences in the sample encode the same CDR3. This sequence joins TRBV5-1 and TRBJ1-1, with TRBD1 as a possible D gene (5 bases). Germline V gene data show CDR1 as SGHRS and CDR2 as YFSETQ. Between the trimmed V and J ends, which lost 2 bases and 5 bases, there was a span of 7 bases. The CDR3 sequence is 12 residues long. The CDR3 here is CASSLRGTEAFF. DNA of the CDR3: TGCGCCAGCAGCTTAAGGGGAACTGAAGCTTTCTTT.

The chain has TRBV7-9 and TRBJ1-3; no firm D call. The germline V and J ends were trimmed by 6 bases and 1 base, with 7 bases remaining between them. Germline CDR1 reads SEHNR; CDR2 reads FQNEAQ (reference sequence). This CDR3 has 13 amino acids. The CDR3 bases are TGTGCCAGCAGTCAGGAATCTGGAAACACCATATATTTT. It encodes CASSQESGNTIYF.

For this clone: The CDR3 end shows no conserved phenylalanine or tryptophan, and so a read error is likely. The J gene is TRBJ1-4, the V gene TRBV18; tentative D call: TRBD1 (6 bases). Germline lookup yields CDR1 KGHSH and CDR2 LQKENI. V gave up 1 base and J gave up 4 bases, with 10 bases separating them. This CDR3 region has 15 residues. The DNA of the CDR3 is TGTGCCAGCTCACCACGGGCAGGGGTTAATGAAAAACTGTTTGTT. Translating gives CASSPRAGVNEKLFV.

The genes are TRBV5-1 and TRBJ2-1; TRBD1 might be the D (5 bases). Per germline, CDR1 SGHRS and CDR2 YFSETQ. The CDR3 totals 13 residues. V was pared by 4 bases and J by 5 bases, with 10 bases between. The CDR3 DNA follows: TGCGCCAGCAGCCTTACAGGAAACAATGAGCAGTTCTTC. Amino acids: CASSLTGNNEQFF. Complete variable domain (other parts from reference TRBV5-1 and TRBJ2-1): KAGVTQTPRYLIKTRGQQVTLSCSPISGHRSVSWYQQTPGQGLQFLFEYFSETQRNKGNFPGRFSGRQFSNSRSEMNVSTLELGDSALYLCASSLTGNNEQFFGPGTRLTVL.

This chain links TRBV5-1 with TRBJ1-1; TRBD1 matches 7 bases. Germline CDR1 SGHRS, CDR2 YFSETQ. V shed 3 bases, J shed 3 bases, and the junction held 8 bases outside the gene matches. The CDR3 length is 15 residues. CDR3 region: CASSYYRGTDTEAFF. The DNA for the CDR3 is TGCGCCAGCAGCTATTACAGGGGTACGGACACTGAAGCTTTCTTT.

This rearrangement joins TRBV4-1 to TRBJ2-5, with 7 positions matching TRBD2. Germline V gene lookup returns CDR1 MGHRA and CDR2 YSYEKL. V lost 0 bases to trimming and J lost 1 base; unmatched junction nucleotides: 14. This CDR3 contains 19 residues. CDR3 sequence reads: CASSQDQVWERGPQETQYF. CDR3 in DNA: TGCGCCAGCAGCCAAGATCAAGTATGGGAGCGGGGCCCCCAAGAGACCCAGTACTTC.

J is TRBJ2-7 and V is TRBV4-1; 8 positions match TRBD1. The germline V gene encodes CDR1 MGHRA and CDR2 YSYEKL. The CDR3 runs to 16 residues. V dropped 0 bases and J dropped 3; count of bases not matched to a gene: 7. CDR3 region: CASSQDPTGVFYEQYF. The DNA for the CDR3 is TGCGCCAGCAGCCAAGACCCGACAGGGGTATTCTACGAGCAGTACTTC.

This rearrangement joins TRBV2 to TRBJ1-5, with 8 bases fitting TRBD1. The CDR3 loop spans 15 amino acids. Germline V lookup: CDR1 SNHLY, CDR2 FYNNEI. The V and J ends lost 6 bases and 4 bases, in that order; junction bases with no gene match: 8. The CDR3 protein is CASSWTTGGNQPQHF. CDR3 in DNA: TGTGCCAGCAGCTGGACCACAGGGGGGAATCAGCCCCAGCATTTT.

The chain carries TRBV5-1 and TRBJ1-4, with a weak D call TRBD1 (6 bases). Germline V CDR1 and CDR2: SGHRS, YFSETQ. V lost 2 bases to trimming and J lost 6 bases, with 11 bases between them. This CDR3 comprises 14 residues. The CDR3, as DNA: TGCGCCAGCAGCTTCGTCAGGGGTGATGAAAAACTGTTTTTT. Protein sequence: CASSFVRGDEKLFF.

The V and J genes are TRBV28 and TRBJ1-2, with TRBD1 identical over 7 bases. Unmatched junction bases numbered 15, after V lost 11 bases and J lost 0 bases. Germline values: CDR1 MDHEN, CDR2 SYDVKM. The CDR3 sequence is 16 residues long. The CDR3 loop is CASIRQGLGPNYGYTF. The CDR3, as DNA: TGTGCCTCCATCCGACAGGGACTAGGTCCTAACTATGGCTACACCTTC.

V and J are TRBV7-2 and TRBJ1-1; TRBD1 might be the D (6 bases). Trimming stripped 5 bases from V and 1 base from J, with 8 bases between. This CDR3 contains 13 residues. The germline CDR1 and CDR2 sequences are SGHTA and FQGNSA. DNA of the CDR3: TGTGCCAGCAGCGACAGGACGAACACTGAAGCTTTCTTT. It translates to CASSDRTNTEAFF.

CDR3 in amino acids: CASSSTGAALGGPQHF. As DNA, the CDR3 is TGTGCCAGCAGCTCGACAGGGGCCGCCTTGGGTGGGCCCCAGCATTTT. The chain joins TRBV9 to TRBJ1-5; 8 bases match TRBD1. CDR3 length: 16 residues. CDR1 SGDLS and CDR2 YYNGEE come from the germline V gene. After removal of 4 bases from V and 9 bases from J, the junction contained 15 bases not matched to a gene.

This clone was seen more than once but under ten times. The chain joins TRBV19 to TRBJ1-1; perhaps TRBD1 as D (5 bases). V gave up 7 bases and J gave up 9 bases, with 18 bases separating them. The CDR3 is 13 residues long. Germline V gene lookup returns CDR1 LNHDA and CDR2 SQIVND (reference sequence). This chain's CDR3 is CASNKQLGAKAFF. The CDR3 DNA follows: TGTGCCAGTAATAAACAGCTTGGGGCCAAAGCTTTCTTT.

The V gene is TRBV7-2, the J gene TRBJ2-7; 12 bases agree with TRBD2. Per the germline V gene, CDR1 is SGHTA and CDR2 is FQGNSA. This CDR3 has 15 amino acids. J gave up 3 bases and V 5 bases, and 5 bases lay outside the gene matches. As DNA, the CDR3 is TGTGCCAGCAGCCCTCTAGCGGGGGGGCTCTACGAGCAGTACTTC. Its protein product is CASSPLAGGLYEQYF.

The chain uses TRBV30 and TRBJ2-7; TRBD1 might be the D (6 bases). From germline, CDR1 is GTSNPN and CDR2 SVGIG (reference sequence). This CDR3 is built from 13 residues. V was clipped by 7 bases and J by 4 bases, with 17 bases between them. As DNA, the CDR3 is TGTGCCTCTACCGGGACAACTGGATACGAGCAGTACTTC. Translation gives CASTGTTGYEQYF.